The text below deals with one T cell receptor (beta chain). The sample belongs to a study of T cell changes during pregnancy in multiple sclerosis. The CDR3 sequence is 16 residues long. The germline V gene has CDR1 SGHDN and CDR2 FVKESK. V lost 0 bases, J lost 1 base, and 12 bases lay in between. Generated by immunoSEQ multiplex PCR, the TCRdb table keeps only in-frame clones and is missing some. The profile shows tens of thousands of clones, 80% to 95% of them singletons. The V and J genes are TRBV14 and TRBJ1-2; D is possibly TRBD1 (5 bases). This specimen was CD4+ T cells from peripheral blood mononuclear cells, taken in the third trimester of pregnancy. This clonotype was sampled from a female donor in good health, enrolled as a control in a pregnancy study. CDR3 region: CASSQDGAQINYGYTF. CDR3 in DNA: TGTGCCAGCAGCCAAGATGGGGCCCAAATTAACTATGGCTACACCTTC.